Listed below are T cell receptor beta chains from one sample, sequenced in a study of T cells in Graves' hyperthyroidism and ophthalmopathy. TCRdb re-analysed the multiplex PCR reads in MiXCR, keeping a single row per CDR3 protein. This sample yields 400,000 or so distinct CDR3 sequences, of which about 15% are seen a single time; approximately 20% belongs to the top ten. Sequencing input: blood. These receptor sequences come from an older woman with Graves' ophthalmopathy. CDR3s include the opening cysteine and the closing phenylalanine or tryptophan. D genes are given only for firm matches. Size is omitted from some rows. Given values are once, few, many or a class for expanded clones.

NA,TRBD1,TRBV6-2/TRBV6-3,TRBJ1-4,TGTGCCAGCAGCCTGGGACAGACCTTTAATGAAAAACTGTTTTTT,CASSLGQTFNEKLFF
NA,NA,TRBV6-2/TRBV6-3,TRBJ1-5,TGTGCCAGCAGTTATGGAAGATCGCAGCCCCAGCATTTT,CASSYGRSQPQHF
few,NA,TRBV6-2/TRBV6-3,TRBJ2-2,TGTGCCAGCAGTTTTCAGACCACCGGGGAGCTGTTTTTT,CASSFQTTGELFF
few,TRBD1,TRBV19,TRBJ2-2,TGTGCCAAGAGGGACAGGGAAACCGGGGAGCTGTTTTTT,CAKRDRETGELFF
many,TRBD1,TRBV3-1,TRBJ2-7,TGTGCCAGCAGACCTCAGACAGGGGGCTCCGCCGAGCAGTACTTC,CASRPQTGGSAEQYF
many,TRBD1,TRBV5-1,TRBJ2-2,TGCGCCAGCAGCGAAGGACAGGGGGCCACCGGGGAGCTGTTTTTT,CASSEGQGATGELFF
NA,NA,TRBV7-6,TRBJ2-1,TGTGCCAGCAGCTTAACACTAACAGGAGACCATGAGCAGTTCTTC,CASSLTLTGDHEQFF
many,TRBD2,TRBV6-2/TRBV6-3,TRBJ2-1,TGTGCCAGCAGTTACTCCCGGACTAGCGGAGGTTCCTACAATGAGCAGTTCTTC,CASSYSRTSGGSYNEQFF
few,TRBD1,TRBV9,TRBJ1-4,TGTGCCAGCAGCGCCGGACAGGGTGAAAAACTGTTTTTT,CASSAGQGEKLFF
many,TRBD1,TRBV12-3/TRBV12-4,TRBJ2-2,TGTGCCAGCAGCCTCATTCCGGGACAGGGAACCGGGGAGCTGTTTTTT,CASSLIPGQGTGELFF
NA,TRBD1,TRBV19,TRBJ1-2,TGTGCCAGTAGTAGAGGGGGCGACGGCTATGGCTACACCTTC,CASSRGGDGYGYTF
many,TRBD2,TRBV4-1,TRBJ2-2,TGCGCCAGCAGCCAAGGAGCAGCGGGAGGCGGGGAGCTGTTTTTT,CASSQGAAGGGELFF
NA,NA,TRBV10-3,TRBJ1-1,TGTGCCATCGGGAAAGACACTGAAGCTTTCTTT,CAIGKDTEAFF
many,TRBD2,TRBV20-1,TRBJ2-7,TGCAGTGCTAGAGGGGGGACTAGCGGGAGAGGCGACGAGCAGTACTTC,CSARGGTSGRGDEQYF
many,TRBD1,TRBV5-1,TRBJ2-1,TGCGCCAGCAGCCGGGACAGGGGCTACAATGAGCAGTTCTTC,CASSRDRGYNEQFF
many,TRBD2,TRBV11-2,TRBJ2-1,TGTGCCAGCAGCACCCCCGGGACTAGCGGTAATGAGCAGTTCTTC,CASSTPGTSGNEQFF
NA,TRBD2,TRBV2,TRBJ2-5,TGTGCCGGCAATGAGCGGGAGCTGGGGGAGACCCAGTACTTC,CAGNERELGETQYF
many,NA,TRBV2,TRBJ2-1,TGTGCCAGCAGTGAAGTCCGGGTGGTAGCTGAGCAGTTCTTC,CASSEVRVVAEQFF
many,TRBD2,TRBV28,TRBJ2-3,TGTGCCAGCAGTTCAGGCGGGAGGGCGAAAGATACGCAGTATTTT,CASSSGGRAKDTQYF
once,NA,TRBV10-2,TRBJ2-2,TGCGCCAGTGAGGACACCGGGGAGCTGTTTTTT,CASEDTGELFF
NA,NA,TRBV14,TRBJ2-7,TGTGCCAGCGCGGAAGCCTACGAGCAGTACTTC,CASAEAYEQYF
many,TRBD1,TRBV9,TRBJ2-1,TGTGCCAGCAGCGGACAGGGCGAAGGATACAATGAGCAGTTCTTC,CASSGQGEGYNEQFF
many,NA,TRBV28,TRBJ2-7,TGTGCCAGCAACAAGGGGAGCTCCTACGAGCAGTACTTC,CASNKGSSYEQYF
NA,NA,TRBV20-1,TRBJ2-7,TGCAGTGCCCCGGTTGCGAGTAGCCGAAATTCCTACGAGCAGTACTTC,CSAPVASSRNSYEQYF
NA,NA,TRBV20-1,TRBJ1-2,TGCAGTGCTAGAGACAGCAACGGGGTGGACTACACCTTC,CSARDSNGVDYTF
NA,NA,TRBV24-1,TRBJ2-1,TGTGCCACCACGCCTCAAGGAAATGAGCAGTTCTTC,CATTPQGNEQFF
NA,TRBD2,TRBV12-3/TRBV12-4,TRBJ2-2,TGTGCCAGCAGTTTAAGACTAGCGGGGAGGGTCACCGGGGAGCTGTTTTTT,CASSLRLAGRVTGELFF
many,TRBD2,TRBV20-1,TRBJ2-1,TGCAGTCCCCTTCCGCGGGGGAGCTCCTACAATGAGCAGTTCTTC,CSPLPRGSSYNEQFF
NA,NA,TRBV28,TRBJ1-1,TGTGCCAGCAGTCCCCCCCCGGGGGCGCGAGGCACTGAAGCTTTCTTT,CASSPPPGARGTEAFF
NA,NA,TRBV30,TRBJ1-6,TGTGCCTGGAGCTCTCTGGATCTCCCAAGCCTCTATAATTCACCCCTCCACTTT,CAWSSLDLPSLYNSPLHF
many,TRBD2,TRBV20-1,TRBJ2-1,TGCAGTGCAGGCTTAGCGGGAGCGGAGCAGTTCTTC,CSAGLAGAEQFF
few,NA,TRBV2,TRBJ2-7,TGTGCCAGCAGGCAGGGACAAAGCCTTACCTACGAGCAGTACTTC,CASRQGQSLTYEQYF
many,NA,TRBV20-1,TRBJ2-5,TGCAGTGCCGGGACCACCCAAGAGACCCAGTACTTC,CSAGTTQETQYF
NA,TRBD1,TRBV30,TRBJ2-3,TGTGCGTCGGACAGGGGGCAACCCACAGATACGCAGTATTTT,CASDRGQPTDTQYF
few,NA,TRBV19,TRBJ2-7,TGTGCCAGTAATAACGGAGGTTACTACGAGCAGTACTTC,CASNNGGYYEQYF
NA,TRBD2,TRBV2,TRBJ2-7,TGTGCCAGCACCGGACTAGCGGGCCTCTACTACGAGCAGTACTTC,CASTGLAGLYYEQYF
NA,TRBD2,TRBV20-1,TRBJ2-1,TGCAGTGCTAGAGGGACTAGCGGGAGCAATGAGCAGTTCTTC,CSARGTSGSNEQFF
few,TRBD2,TRBV7-2,TRBJ2-7,TGTGCCAGCGGCTCGGCGGGACTAGCGGGAGGGGTTCTCTTTGTGCAGTACTTC,CASGSAGLAGGVLFVQYF
many,NA,TRBV20-1,TRBJ1-1,TGCAGTGCTAGTAGGACAGATGAAGCTTTCTTT,CSASRTDEAFF
NA,NA,TRBV29-1,TRBJ2-5,TGCAGCGTTCCAAGAGCGGGTCAAGAGACCCAGTACTTC,CSVPRAGQETQYF
few,NA,TRBV2,TRBJ2-5,TGTGCCAGCAGTGAAGGCCTGGGGAGGACGGGCCAAGAGACCCAGTACTTC,CASSEGLGRTGQETQYF
many,NA,TRBV6-1,TRBJ2-3,TGTGCCAGCTCTTACCCGGGGTTATCGACAGATACGCAGTATTTT,CASSYPGLSTDTQYF
NA,NA,TRBV19,TRBJ2-3,TGTGCCACCCAAGAGCGGTTCACAGATACGCAGTATTTT,CATQERFTDTQYF
NA,TRBD2,TRBV12-3/TRBV12-4,TRBJ2-5,TGTGCCAGCAGCTCCGGGACTAGCGGGAGTTACGGGCAAGAGACCCAGTACTTC,CASSSGTSGSYGQETQYF
many,NA,TRBV5-1,TRBJ2-7,TGCGCCAGCAGCTTGATGGGACACTATTCTGACGAGCAGTACTTC,CASSLMGHYSDEQYF
many,NA,TRBV10-1,TRBJ2-7,TGCGCCAGCCGGGACCGGACTACTCGCCGCTTCGAGCAGTACTTC,CASRDRTTRRFEQYF
NA,NA,TRBV6-6,TRBJ2-7,TGTGCCAGCAGTTACTTATCCCGGCAGTCCTACGAGCAGTACTTC,CASSYLSRQSYEQYF
many,NA,TRBV20-1,TRBJ1-1,TGCAGTGCTAGTGGCAGCCACGGACGGAACACTGAAGCTTTCTTT,CSASGSHGRNTEAFF
few,NA,TRBV10-3,TRBJ2-4,TGTGCCATCAGTGAGAACGGAAAAAACATTCAGTACTTC,CAISENGKNIQYF
NA,NA,TRBV2,TRBJ2-3,TGTGCCAGCACTTCTAGAAACACAGATACGCAGTATTTT,CASTSRNTDTQYF
NA,NA,TRBV19,TRBJ1-5,TGTGCCAGTAGGGGAGGGTCTAGCAATCAGCCCCAGCATTTT,CASRGGSSNQPQHF
many,TRBD2,TRBV6-2/TRBV6-3,TRBJ2-3,TGTGCCAGCAGTTACTCTCTAGCGGGAGGGCCCGAGGGCACAGATACGCAGTATTTT,CASSYSLAGGPEGTDTQYF
NA,NA,TRBV5-1,TRBJ2-2,TGCGCCAGCAGCTTGGCCGAGGGGATCGGGGAGCTGTTTTTT,CASSLAEGIGELFF